This TCR beta chain was recorded in a study of Graves' ophthalmopathy and Graves' hyperthyroidism. General study points: Clonotypes were expanded in thyroid at above 0.001 frequency, and most also appeared in blood.

The ends were cut back, 5 bases at V and 2 bases at J, with 15 bases in the middle. CDR3 length equals 15 residues. The PBMC fraction was derived from around 10 ml of fresh peripheral blood. Turning to this clonotype: The antigen remains undetermined.

Scientists amplified the TCR beta CDR3 regions from RNA transcripts. HTBI primers primed a first-round RT-PCR, and a second-round multiplex PCR followed. Via MiXCR, TCRdb re-called the multiplex PCR reads, giving one row per CDR3 protein. Among 600,000 to 950,000 distinct CDR3 sequences listed, around 40% were seen once. The chain recombines TRBV12-3 or TRBV12-4 with TRBJ2-5; possible D gene TRBD1, 6 bases. The sequence was obtained from an adult man with Graves' ophthalmopathy. Sequencing was done on a sample of peripheral blood. CDR3 protein: CASSPTQGRQETQYF. The DNA for the CDR3 is TGTGCCAGCAGTCCTACGCAGGGGCGGCAAGAGACCCAGTACTTC.